This TCR beta chain comes out of a study of shared clonotypes between healthy human individuals. Background on the study: The cohort comprised a couple of women and a few men. Their ages spanned 18 to 49 years. Findings of the study overall: About 4.5% of naive CD4 clonotypes were common to a few donors. Sample collection involved blood only; tissue repertoires are likely different. Limitation of the genetic and exposure-history diversity represented came from the few donors.

Comments on this clone: Its antigen is unidentified.

Profiled with immunoSEQ multiplex PCR; TCRdb holds only in-frame clones, not every one. The data hold a few hundred thousand clones, with 87% observed a single time. Trimming removed 5 bases from V and 7 bases from J, with 14 bases in between. Germline lookup yields CDR1 MNHEY and CDR2 SVGAGI. CDR3 length: 14 amino acids. What was sequenced was memory CD8+ T cells sorted from blood. Subset described: CD45RO+ cells pooled with CCR7-negative TemRA cells. The source is a man aged 18 to 35 in good health. This chain uses TRBV6-5 with TRBJ2-2, with D maybe TRBD2 (6 bases). The DNA for the CDR3 is TGTGCCAGCAGTGGGGGGACGAGAGTCGGGGAGCTGTTTTTT. It codes for CASSGGTRVGELFF.